This TCR beta chain was captured by sequencing in a study of blood T cell repertoires in COVID-19. Study details: The United States, Italy and Spain supplied acute and convalescent COVID-19 samples. Sample material is recorded as cDNA or gDNA derived from T cells, B-cell-depleted T cells, or PBMCs.

This clone showed up just a few times. In the authors' workflow: Amplification from reference gene primers served as the basis for estimated nucleated cell counts. TCRdb's copy holds only in-frame clones and misses some; the assay was immunoSEQ multiplex PCR. D and trimming come from the DNA, and the V and J calls and clone size come from that table. The sample holds around 81,000 clones, approximately 84% seen once. The sequenced sample consisted of peripheral blood. This TCR was sampled from a human donor in a cohort sampled during active COVID-19.

The CDR3 spells CASRTGYEKLFF. The CDR3 region has the DNA TGTGCCAGCAGGACAGGGTACGAAAAACTGTTTTTT. The chain links TRBV2 to TRBJ1-4; 7 bases agree with TRBD1. The CDR3 sequence is 12 residues long. CDR1 and CDR2 from the germline V gene are SNHLY and FYNNEI. Trimming at V came to 6 bases and at J to 8 bases, leaving 3 bases not matched to a gene.